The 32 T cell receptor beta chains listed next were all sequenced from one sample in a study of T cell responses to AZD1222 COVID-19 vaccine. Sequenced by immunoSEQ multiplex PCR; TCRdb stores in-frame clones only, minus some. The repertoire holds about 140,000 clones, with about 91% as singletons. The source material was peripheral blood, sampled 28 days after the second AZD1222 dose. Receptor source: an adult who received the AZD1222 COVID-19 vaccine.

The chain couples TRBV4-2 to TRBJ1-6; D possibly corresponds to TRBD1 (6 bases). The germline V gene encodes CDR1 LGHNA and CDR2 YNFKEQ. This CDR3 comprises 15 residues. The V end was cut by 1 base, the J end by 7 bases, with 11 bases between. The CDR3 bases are TGTGCCAGCAGCCAAGCGGAGGGGGGAAATTCACCCCTCCACTTT. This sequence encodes CASSQAEGGNSPLHF.

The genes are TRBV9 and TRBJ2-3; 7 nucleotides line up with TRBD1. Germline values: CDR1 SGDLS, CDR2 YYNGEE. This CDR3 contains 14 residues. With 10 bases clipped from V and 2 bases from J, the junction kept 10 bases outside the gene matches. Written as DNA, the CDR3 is TGTGCCTCCCAGAGACAGGGTTACACAGATACGCAGTATTTT. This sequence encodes CASQRQGYTDTQYF.

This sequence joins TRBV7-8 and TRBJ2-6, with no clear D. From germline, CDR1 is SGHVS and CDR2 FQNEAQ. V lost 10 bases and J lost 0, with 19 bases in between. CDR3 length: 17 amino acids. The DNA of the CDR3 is TGTGCCACCTACGACTTACCAGGCTTCTCTGGGGCCAACGTCCTGACTTTC. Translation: CATYDLPGFSGANVLTF.

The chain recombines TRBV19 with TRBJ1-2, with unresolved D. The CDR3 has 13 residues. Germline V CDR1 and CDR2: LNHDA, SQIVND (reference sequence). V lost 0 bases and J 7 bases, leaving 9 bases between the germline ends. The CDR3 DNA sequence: TGTGCCAGTAGTATAGATGGCGTTGGTGGCTACACCTTC. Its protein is CASSIDGVGGYTF.

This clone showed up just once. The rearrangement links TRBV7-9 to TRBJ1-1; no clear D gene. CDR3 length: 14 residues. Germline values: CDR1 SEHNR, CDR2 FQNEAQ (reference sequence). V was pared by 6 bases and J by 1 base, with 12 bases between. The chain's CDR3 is CASRFSGRNTEAFF. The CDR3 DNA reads TGTGCCAGCAGATTCAGTGGCAGGAACACTGAAGCTTTCTTT.

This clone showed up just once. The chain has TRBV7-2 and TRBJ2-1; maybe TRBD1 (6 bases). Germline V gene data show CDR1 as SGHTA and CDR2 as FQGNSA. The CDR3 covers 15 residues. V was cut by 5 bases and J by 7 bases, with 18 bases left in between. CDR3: CASSPRKGVVNEQFF. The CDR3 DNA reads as TGTGCCAGCAGCCCACGGAAGGGGGTAGTGAATGAGCAGTTCTTC.

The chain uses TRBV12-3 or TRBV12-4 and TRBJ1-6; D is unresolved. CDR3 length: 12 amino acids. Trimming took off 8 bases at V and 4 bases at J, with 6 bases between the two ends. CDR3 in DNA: TGTGCCAGCGGAGTGTATAATTCACCCCTCCACTTT. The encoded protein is CASGVYNSPLHF.

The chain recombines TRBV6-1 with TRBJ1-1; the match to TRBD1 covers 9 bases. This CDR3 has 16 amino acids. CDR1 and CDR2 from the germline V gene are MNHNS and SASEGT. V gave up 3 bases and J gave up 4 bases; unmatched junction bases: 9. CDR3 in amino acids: CASSDTGTGGGTEAFF. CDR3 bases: TGTGCCAGCAGTGACACAGGAACAGGGGGCGGCACTGAAGCTTTCTTT.

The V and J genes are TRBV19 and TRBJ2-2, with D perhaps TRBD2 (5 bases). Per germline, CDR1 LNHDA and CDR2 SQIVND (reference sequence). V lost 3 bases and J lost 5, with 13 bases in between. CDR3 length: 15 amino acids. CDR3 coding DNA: TGTGCCAGTAGTATGAGTACGGGAAAAACCGGGGAGCTGTTTTTT. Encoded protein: CASSMSTGKTGELFF.

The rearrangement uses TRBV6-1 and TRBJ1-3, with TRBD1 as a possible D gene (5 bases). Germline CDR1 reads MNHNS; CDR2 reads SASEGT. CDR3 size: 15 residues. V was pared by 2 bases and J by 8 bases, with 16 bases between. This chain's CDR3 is CASSETSGLGYTIYF. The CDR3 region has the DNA TGTGCCAGCAGTGAAACCTCAGGGTTAGGATACACCATATATTTT.

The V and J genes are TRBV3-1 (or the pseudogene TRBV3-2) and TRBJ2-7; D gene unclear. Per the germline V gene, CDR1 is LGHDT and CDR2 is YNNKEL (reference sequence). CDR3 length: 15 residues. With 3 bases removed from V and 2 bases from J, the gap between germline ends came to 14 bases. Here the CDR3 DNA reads TGTGCCAGCAGCCATCCCCACAGAACCGCCTACGAGCAGTACTTC. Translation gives CASSHPHRTAYEQYF.

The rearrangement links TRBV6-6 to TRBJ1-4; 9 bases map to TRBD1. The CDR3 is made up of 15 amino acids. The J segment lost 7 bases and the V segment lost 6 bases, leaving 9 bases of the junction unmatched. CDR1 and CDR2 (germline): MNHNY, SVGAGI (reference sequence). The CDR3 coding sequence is TGTGCCAGCAGGATCCAGACAGGGGGAGTTGAAAAACTGTTTTTT. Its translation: CASRIQTGGVEKLFF.

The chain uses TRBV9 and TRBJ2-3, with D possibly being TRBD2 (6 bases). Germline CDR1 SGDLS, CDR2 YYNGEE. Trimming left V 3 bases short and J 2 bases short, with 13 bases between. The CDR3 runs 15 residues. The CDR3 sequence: CASSETSFDTDTQYF. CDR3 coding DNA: TGTGCCAGCAGCGAGACTAGTTTTGACACAGATACGCAGTATTTT.

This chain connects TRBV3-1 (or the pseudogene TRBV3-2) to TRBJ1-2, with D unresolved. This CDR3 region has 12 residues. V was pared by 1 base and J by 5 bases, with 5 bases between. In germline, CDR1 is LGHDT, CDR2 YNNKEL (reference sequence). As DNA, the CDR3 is TGTGCCAGCAGCCAAGTCCGATATGGCTACACCTTC. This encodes CASSQVRYGYTF.

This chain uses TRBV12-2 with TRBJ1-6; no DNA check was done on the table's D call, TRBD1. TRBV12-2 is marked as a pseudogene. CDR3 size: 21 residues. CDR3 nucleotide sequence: TGTGCAAGTCGCTTAGCACGGGATCGCAGGGGTTTAAGCTCCTATAATTCACCCCTCCACTTT. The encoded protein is CASRLARDRRGLSSYNSPLHF.

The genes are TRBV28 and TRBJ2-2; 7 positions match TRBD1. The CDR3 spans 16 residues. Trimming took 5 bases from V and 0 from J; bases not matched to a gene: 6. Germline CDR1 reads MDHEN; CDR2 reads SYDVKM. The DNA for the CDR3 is TGTGCCAGCAGTCAAACAGGGGTTGCGAACACCGGGGAGCTGTTTTTT. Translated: CASSQTGVANTGELFF.

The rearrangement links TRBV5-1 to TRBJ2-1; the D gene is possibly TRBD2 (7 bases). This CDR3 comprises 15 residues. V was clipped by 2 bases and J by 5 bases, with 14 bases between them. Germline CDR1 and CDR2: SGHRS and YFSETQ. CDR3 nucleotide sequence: TGCGCCAGCAGCTTAAGGGGGGGAAGTAACAATGAGCAGTTCTTC. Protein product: CASSLRGGSNNEQFF.

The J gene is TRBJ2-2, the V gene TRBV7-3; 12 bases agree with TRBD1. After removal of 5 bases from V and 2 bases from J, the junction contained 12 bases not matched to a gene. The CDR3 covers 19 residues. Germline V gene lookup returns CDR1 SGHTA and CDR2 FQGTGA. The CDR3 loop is CASSPRDRGPLLNTGELFF. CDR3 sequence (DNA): TGTGCCAGCAGCCCTCGGGACAGGGGGCCTCTCCTAAACACCGGGGAGCTGTTTTTT.

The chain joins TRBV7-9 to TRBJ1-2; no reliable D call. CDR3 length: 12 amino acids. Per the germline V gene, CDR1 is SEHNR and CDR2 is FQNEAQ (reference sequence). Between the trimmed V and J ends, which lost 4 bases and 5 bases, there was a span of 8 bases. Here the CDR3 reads CASSSGSYGYTF. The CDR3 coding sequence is TGTGCCAGCAGCTCGGGATCTTATGGCTACACCTTC.

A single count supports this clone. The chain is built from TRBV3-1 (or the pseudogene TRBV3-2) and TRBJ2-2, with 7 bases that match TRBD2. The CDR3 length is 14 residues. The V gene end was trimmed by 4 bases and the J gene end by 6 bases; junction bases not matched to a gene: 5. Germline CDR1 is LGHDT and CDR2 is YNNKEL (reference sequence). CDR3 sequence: CASSPTSNPGELFF. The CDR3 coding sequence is TGTGCCAGCAGCCCGACTAGCAATCCCGGGGAGCTGTTTTTT.

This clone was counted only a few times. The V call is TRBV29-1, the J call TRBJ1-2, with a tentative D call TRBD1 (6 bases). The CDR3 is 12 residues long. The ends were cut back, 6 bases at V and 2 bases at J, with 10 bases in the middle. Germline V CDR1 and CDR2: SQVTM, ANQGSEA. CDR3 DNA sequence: TGCAGCGTCCACGGACAGAACTATGGCTACACCTTC. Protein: CSVHGQNYGYTF.

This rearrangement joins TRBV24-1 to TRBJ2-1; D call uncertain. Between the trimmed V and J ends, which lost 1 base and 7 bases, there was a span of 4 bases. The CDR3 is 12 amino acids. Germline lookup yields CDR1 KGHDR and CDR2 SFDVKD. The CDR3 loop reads CATSDFLNEQFF. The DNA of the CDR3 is TGTGCCACCAGTGATTTCCTTAATGAGCAGTTCTTC.

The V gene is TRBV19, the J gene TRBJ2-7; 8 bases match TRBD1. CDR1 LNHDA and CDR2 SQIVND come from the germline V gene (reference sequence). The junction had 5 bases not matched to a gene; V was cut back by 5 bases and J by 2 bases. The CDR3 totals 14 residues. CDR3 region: CASSVRDRPYEQYF. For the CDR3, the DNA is TGTGCCAGTAGTGTCCGGGACAGGCCCTACGAGCAGTACTTC.

CDR3 amino acids: CASSLVGSYEQYF. Here the CDR3 DNA reads TGTGCCAGCAGCTTAGTTGGCTCCTACGAGCAGTACTTC. The rearrangement joins TRBV11-2 to TRBJ2-7; D remains unclear. V lost 1 base and J 0 bases, leaving 4 bases between the germline ends. From germline, CDR1 is SGHAT and CDR2 FQNNGV. The CDR3 is made up of 13 amino acids. Supplemented by reference TRBV11-2 and TRBJ2-7, the full variable domain reads EAGVAQSPRYKIIEKRQSVAFWCNPISGHATLYWYQQILGQGPKLLIQFQNNGVVDDSQLPKDRFSAERLKGVDSTLKIQPAKLEDSAVYLCASSLVGSYEQYFGPGTRLTVT.

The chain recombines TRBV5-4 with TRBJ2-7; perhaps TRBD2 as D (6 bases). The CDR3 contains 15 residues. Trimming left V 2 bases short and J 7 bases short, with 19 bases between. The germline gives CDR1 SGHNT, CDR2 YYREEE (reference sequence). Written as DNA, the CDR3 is TGTGCCAGCAGCTTTGGCACTGGCGTAGGGAGGGAGCAGTACTTC. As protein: CASSFGTGVGREQYF.

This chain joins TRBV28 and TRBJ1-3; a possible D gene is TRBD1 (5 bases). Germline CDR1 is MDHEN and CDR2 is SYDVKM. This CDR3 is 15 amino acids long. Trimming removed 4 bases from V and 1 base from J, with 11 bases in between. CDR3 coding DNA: TGTGCCAGCAGTTCCTTTGGGGGGTCTGGAAACACCATATATTTT. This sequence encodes CASSSFGGSGNTIYF.

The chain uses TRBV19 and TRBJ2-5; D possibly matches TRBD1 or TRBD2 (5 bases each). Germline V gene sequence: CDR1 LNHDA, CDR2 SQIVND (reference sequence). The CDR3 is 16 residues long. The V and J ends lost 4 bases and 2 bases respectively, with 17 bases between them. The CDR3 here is CASSNRGAAGQETQYF. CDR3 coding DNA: TGTGCCAGTAGTAACAGAGGGGCCGCAGGGCAAGAGACCCAGTACTTC. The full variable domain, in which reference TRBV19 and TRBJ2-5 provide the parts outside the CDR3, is DGGITQSPKYLFRKEGQNVTLSCEQNLNHDAMYWYRQDPGQGLRLIYYSQIVNDFQKGDIAEGYSVSREKKESFPLTVTSAQKNPTAFYLCASSNRGAAGQETQYFGPGTRLLVL.

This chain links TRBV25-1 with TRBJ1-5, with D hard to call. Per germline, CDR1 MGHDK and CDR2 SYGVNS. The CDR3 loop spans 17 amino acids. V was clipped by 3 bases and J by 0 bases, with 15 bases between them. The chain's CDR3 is CASSDLGLAVSNQPQHF. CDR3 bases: TGTGCCAGCAGTGACCTCGGGTTGGCAGTTAGCAATCAGCCCCAGCATTTT.

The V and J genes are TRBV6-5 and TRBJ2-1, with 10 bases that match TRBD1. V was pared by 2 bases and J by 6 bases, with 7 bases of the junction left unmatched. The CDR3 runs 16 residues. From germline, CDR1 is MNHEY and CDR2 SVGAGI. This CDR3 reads CASSYARDRGSNEQFF. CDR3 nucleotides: TGTGCCAGCAGTTACGCCCGGGACAGGGGAAGCAATGAGCAGTTCTTC.

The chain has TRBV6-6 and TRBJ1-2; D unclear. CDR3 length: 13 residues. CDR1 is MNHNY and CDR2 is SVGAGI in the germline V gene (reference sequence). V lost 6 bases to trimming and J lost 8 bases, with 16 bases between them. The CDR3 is CASSQQITGGYTF. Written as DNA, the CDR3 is TGTGCCAGCAGCCAACAGATTACGGGGGGCTACACCTTC.

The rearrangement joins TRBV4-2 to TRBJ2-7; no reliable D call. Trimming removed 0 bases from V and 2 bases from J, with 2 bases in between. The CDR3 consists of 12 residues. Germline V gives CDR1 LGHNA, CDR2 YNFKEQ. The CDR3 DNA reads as TGTGCCAGCAGCCAAGATGCCTACGAGCAGTACTTC. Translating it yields CASSQDAYEQYF.

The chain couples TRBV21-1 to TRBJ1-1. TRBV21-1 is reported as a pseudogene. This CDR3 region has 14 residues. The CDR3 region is CASSARAGNTEAFF. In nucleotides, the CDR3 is TGTGCCAGCAGCGCCCGGGCGGGGAACACTGAAGCTTTCTTT.